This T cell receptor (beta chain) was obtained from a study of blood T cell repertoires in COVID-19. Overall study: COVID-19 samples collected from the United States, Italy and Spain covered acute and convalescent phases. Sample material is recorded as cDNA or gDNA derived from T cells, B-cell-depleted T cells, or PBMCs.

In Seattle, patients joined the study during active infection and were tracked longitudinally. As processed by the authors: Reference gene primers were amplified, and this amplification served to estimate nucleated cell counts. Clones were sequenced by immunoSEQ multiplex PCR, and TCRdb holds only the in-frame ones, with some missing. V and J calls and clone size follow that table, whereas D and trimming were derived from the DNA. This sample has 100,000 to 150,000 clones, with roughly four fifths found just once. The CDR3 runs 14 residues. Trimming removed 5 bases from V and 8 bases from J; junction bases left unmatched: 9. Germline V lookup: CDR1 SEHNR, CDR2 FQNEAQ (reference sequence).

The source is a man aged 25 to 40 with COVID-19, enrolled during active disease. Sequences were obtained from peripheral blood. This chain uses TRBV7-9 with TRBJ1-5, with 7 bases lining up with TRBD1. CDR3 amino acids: CASSPPWDSEPQHF. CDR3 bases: TGTGCCAGCAGCCCTCCCTGGGACAGTGAGCCCCAGCATTTT.